These 6 T cell receptor beta chains were all obtained from the same sample, sequenced in a study of siplizumab effects on memory and regulatory T cells. Only in-frame clones appear in the TCRdb table, and some are missing; sequencing was by immunoSEQ multiplex PCR. The repertoire holds about 85,000 clones, with around 93% as singletons. The sequenced sample was CD8+ T cells sorted from blood. The receptors were sampled from a human donor in good health.

The chain combines TRBV5-1 with TRBJ2-2, with D perhaps TRBD2 (6 bases). Germline loops: CDR1 SGHRS, CDR2 YFSETQ. Deletions cut 1 base from V and 2 bases from J, with 12 bases between. The CDR3 extends over 16 amino acids. Here the CDR3 reads CASSLWAGRNTGELFF. The CDR3 DNA follows: TGCGCCAGCAGCTTGTGGGCGGGGAGAAACACCGGGGAGCTGTTTTTT.

The chain is built from TRBV7-2 and TRBJ2-1; D is possibly TRBD2 (5 bases). CDR1 SGHTA and CDR2 FQGNSA come from the germline V gene. The CDR3 consists of 14 residues. V was cut by 3 bases and J by 0 bases, with 6 bases left in between. The CDR3 loop is CASSFGSSYNEQFF. The CDR3 DNA reads TGTGCCAGCAGCTTTGGGAGCTCCTACAATGAGCAGTTCTTC.

This chain connects TRBV4-2 to TRBJ2-2; 16 nucleotides agree with TRBD2. Trimming removed 1 base from V and 6 bases from J; junction bases left unmatched: 8. Germline values: CDR1 LGHNA, CDR2 YNFKEQ. CDR3 length: 19 amino acids. As DNA, the CDR3 is TGTGCCAGCAGCCAAGGCTCCGGGACTAGCGGGAGGGCCCCCGGGGAGCTGTTTTTT. This sequence encodes CASSQGSGTSGRAPGELFF.

CDR3 nucleotide sequence: TGTGCCAGCAGTTTGATGGCCACCCAGTACTTC. This translates into CASSLMATQYF. The chain joins TRBV28 to TRBJ2-5; D unclear. Between the trimmed V and J ends, which lost 3 bases and 8 bases, there was a span of 7 bases. CDR3 size: 11 residues. CDR1 is MDHEN, CDR2 SYDVKM, per germline.

This chain connects TRBV19 to TRBJ1-5; D gene unclear. The CDR3 is 14 amino acids. The V end lost 5 bases, the J end lost 5 bases, and 13 bases lay between the germline ends. The germline V gene encodes CDR1 LNHDA and CDR2 SQIVND (reference sequence). CDR3 in amino acids: CASSQQGNDQPQHF. The DNA for the CDR3 is TGTGCCAGTAGTCAGCAAGGGAACGATCAGCCCCAGCATTTT.

This rearrangement joins TRBV6-5 to TRBJ2-2, with 7 bases fitting TRBD1. The CDR3 is 16 residues long. Germline values: CDR1 MNHEY, CDR2 SVGAGI. V dropped 2 bases and J dropped 3; count of bases not matched to a gene: 6. The CDR3 loop is CASSYGDRVDTGELFF. The DNA for the CDR3 is TGTGCCAGCAGTTACGGGGACAGAGTGGACACCGGGGAGCTGTTTTTT.